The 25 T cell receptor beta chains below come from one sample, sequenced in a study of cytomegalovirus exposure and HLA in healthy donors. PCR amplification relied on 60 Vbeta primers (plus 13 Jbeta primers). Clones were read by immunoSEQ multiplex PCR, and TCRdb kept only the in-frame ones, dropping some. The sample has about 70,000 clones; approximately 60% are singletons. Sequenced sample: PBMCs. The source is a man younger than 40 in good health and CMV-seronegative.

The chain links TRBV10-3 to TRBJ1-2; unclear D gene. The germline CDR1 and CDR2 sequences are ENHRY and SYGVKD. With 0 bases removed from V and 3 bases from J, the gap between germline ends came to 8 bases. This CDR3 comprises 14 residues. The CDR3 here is CAISESADYYGYTF. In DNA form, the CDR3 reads TGTGCCATCAGTGAGTCGGCAGACTACTATGGCTACACCTTC.

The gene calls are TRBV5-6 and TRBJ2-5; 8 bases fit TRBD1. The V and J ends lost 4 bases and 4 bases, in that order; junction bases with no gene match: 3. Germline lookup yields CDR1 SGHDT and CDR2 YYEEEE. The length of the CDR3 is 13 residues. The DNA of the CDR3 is TGTGCCAGCAGCGGCGGACAGGGAGAGACCCAGTACTTC. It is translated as CASSGGQGETQYF.

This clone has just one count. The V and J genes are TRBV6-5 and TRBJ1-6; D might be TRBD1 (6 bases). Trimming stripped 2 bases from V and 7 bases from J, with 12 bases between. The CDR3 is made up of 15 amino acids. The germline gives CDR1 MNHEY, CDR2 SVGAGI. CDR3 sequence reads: CASSYQNRANSPLHF. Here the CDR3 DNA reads TGTGCCAGCAGTTACCAGAACAGGGCCAATTCACCCCTCCACTTT.

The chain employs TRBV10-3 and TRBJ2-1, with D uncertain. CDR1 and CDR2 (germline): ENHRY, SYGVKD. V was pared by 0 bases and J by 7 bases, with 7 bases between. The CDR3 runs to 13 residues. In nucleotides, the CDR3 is TGTGCCATCAGTGAGTCGTTATCTAATGAGCAGTTCTTC. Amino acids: CAISESLSNEQFF.

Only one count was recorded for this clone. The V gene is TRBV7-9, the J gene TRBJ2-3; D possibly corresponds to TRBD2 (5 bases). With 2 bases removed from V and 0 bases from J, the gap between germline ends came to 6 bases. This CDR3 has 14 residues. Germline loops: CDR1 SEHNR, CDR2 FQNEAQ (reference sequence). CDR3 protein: CASSLSGSTDTQYF. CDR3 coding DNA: TGTGCCAGCAGCTTATCGGGGAGCACAGATACGCAGTATTTT.

CDR3 residues: CASSSNMNNEQFF. CDR3 in DNA: TGTGCCAGCAGCTCCAACATGAACAATGAGCAGTTCTTC. The V and J genes are TRBV7-2 and TRBJ2-1; D unresolved. The CDR3 spans 13 residues. V gave up 4 bases and J gave up 5 bases, with 9 bases separating them. CDR1 is SGHTA, CDR2 FQGNSA, per germline.

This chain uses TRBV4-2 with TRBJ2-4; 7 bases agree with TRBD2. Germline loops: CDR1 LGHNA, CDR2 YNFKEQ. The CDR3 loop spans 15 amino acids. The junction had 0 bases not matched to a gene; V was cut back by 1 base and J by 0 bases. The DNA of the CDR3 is TGTGCCAGCAGCCAAGGGGGGGGAGCCAAAAACATTCAGTACTTC. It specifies CASSQGGGAKNIQYF.

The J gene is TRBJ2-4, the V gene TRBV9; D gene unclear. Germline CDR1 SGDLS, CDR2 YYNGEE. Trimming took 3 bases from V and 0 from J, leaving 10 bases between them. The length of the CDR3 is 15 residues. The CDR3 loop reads CASSGSREAKNIQYF. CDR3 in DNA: TGTGCCAGCAGCGGAAGTAGAGAAGCCAAAAACATTCAGTACTTC.

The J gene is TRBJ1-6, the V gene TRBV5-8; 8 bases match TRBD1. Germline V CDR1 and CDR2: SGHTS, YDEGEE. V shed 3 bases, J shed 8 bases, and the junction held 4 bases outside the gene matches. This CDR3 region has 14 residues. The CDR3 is CASSSTGADSPLHF. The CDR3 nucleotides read TGTGCCAGCAGCTCGACAGGGGCTGATTCACCCCTCCACTTT.

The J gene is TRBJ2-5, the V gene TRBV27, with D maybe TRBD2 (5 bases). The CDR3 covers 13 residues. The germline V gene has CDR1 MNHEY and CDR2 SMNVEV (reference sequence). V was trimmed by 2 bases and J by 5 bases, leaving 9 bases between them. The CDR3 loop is CASSLDGGETQYF. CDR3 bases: TGTGCCAGCAGTTTAGATGGCGGGGAGACCCAGTACTTC.

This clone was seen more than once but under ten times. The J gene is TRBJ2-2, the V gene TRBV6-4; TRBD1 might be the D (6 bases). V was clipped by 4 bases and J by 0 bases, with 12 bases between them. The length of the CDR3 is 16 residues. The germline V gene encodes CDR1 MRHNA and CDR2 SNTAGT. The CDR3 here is CASSVAGTTNTGELFF. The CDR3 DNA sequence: TGTGCCAGCAGTGTTGCAGGGACAACGAACACCGGGGAGCTGTTTTTT.

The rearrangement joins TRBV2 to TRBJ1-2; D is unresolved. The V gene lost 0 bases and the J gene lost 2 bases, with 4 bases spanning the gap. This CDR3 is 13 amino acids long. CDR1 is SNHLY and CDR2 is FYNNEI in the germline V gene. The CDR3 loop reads CASSEARNYGYTF. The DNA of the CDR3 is TGTGCCAGCAGTGAAGCCAGGAACTATGGCTACACCTTC.

The chain's CDR3 is CASSLAGGRLNEQFF. DNA for the CDR3: TGTGCCAGCAGCTTAGCGGGGGGGCGGCTTAATGAGCAGTTCTTC. This rearrangement joins TRBV5-4 to TRBJ2-1; 10 bases are a match to TRBD2. The junction had 6 bases not matched to a gene; V was cut back by 2 bases and J by 7 bases. CDR3 length equals 15 residues. From germline, CDR1 is SGHNT and CDR2 YYREEE (reference sequence).

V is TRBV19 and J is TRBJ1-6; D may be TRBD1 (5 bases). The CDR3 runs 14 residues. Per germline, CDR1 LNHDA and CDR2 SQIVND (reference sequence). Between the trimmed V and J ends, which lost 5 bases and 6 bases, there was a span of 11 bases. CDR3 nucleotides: TGTGCCAGTAGTTCGACAGTCCTTAATTCACCCCTCCACTTT. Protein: CASSSTVLNSPLHF.

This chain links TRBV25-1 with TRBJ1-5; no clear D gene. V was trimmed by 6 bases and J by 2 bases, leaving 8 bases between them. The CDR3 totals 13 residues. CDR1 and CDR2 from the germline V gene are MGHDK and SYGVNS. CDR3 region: CASSEAGNQPQHF. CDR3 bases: TGTGCCAGCAGCGAGGCGGGCAATCAGCCCCAGCATTTT.

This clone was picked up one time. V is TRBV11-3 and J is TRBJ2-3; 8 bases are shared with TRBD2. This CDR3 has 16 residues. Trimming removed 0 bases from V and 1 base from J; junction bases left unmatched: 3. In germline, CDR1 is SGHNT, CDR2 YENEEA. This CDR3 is CASSLEAGEGTDTQYF. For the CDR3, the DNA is TGTGCCAGCAGCTTAGAAGCGGGGGAGGGCACAGATACGCAGTATTTT.

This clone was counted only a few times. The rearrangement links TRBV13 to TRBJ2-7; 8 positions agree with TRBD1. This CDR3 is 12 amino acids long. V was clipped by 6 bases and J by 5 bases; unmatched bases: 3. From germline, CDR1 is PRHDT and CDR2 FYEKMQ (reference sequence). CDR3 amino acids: CASSRQGHEQYF. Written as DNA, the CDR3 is TGTGCCAGCAGTAGACAGGGGCACGAGCAGTACTTC.

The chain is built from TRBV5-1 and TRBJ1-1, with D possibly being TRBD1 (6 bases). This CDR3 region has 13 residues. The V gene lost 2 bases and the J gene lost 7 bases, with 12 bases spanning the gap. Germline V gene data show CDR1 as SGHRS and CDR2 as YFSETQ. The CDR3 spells CASSFQGPGEAFF. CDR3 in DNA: TGCGCCAGCAGCTTTCAGGGGCCCGGTGAAGCTTTCTTT.

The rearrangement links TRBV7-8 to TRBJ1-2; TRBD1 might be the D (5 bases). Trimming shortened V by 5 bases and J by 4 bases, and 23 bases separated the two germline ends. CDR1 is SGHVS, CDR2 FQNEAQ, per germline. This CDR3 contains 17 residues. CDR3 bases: TGTGCCAGCAGCCCCGTTGTAGGGGCGTCTACTTTCTATGGCTACACCTTC. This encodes CASSPVVGASTFYGYTF.

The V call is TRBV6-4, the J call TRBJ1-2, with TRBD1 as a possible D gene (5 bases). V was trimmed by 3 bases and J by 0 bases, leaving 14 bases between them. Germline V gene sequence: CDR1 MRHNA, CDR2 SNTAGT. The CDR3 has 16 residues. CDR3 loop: CASSERGSGANYGYTF. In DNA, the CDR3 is TGTGCCAGCAGTGAAAGGGGATCAGGTGCTAACTATGGCTACACCTTC.

CDR3 amino acids: CAWKFEMNYGYTF. CDR3 coding DNA: TGTGCCTGGAAATTTGAGATGAACTATGGCTACACCTTC. This chain links TRBV30 with TRBJ1-2; D is unclear. Germline assignment: CDR1 GTSNPN and CDR2 SVGIG (reference sequence). The CDR3 covers 13 residues. The germline V and J ends were trimmed by 4 bases and 2 bases, with 11 bases remaining between them.

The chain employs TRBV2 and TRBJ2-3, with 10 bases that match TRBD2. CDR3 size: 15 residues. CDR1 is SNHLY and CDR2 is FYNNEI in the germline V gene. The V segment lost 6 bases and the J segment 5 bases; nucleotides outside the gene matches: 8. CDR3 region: CASRPTSGEGDTQYF. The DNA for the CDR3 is TGTGCCAGCAGACCTACTAGCGGGGAGGGAGATACGCAGTATTTT.

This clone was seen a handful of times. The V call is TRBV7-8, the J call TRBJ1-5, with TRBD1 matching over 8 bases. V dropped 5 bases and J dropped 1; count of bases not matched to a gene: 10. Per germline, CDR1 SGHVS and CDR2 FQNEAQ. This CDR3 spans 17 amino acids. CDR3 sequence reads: CASSRRGQGLSNQPQHF. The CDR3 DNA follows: TGTGCCAGCAGCCGCAGGGGGCAGGGGTTGAGCAATCAGCCCCAGCATTTT.

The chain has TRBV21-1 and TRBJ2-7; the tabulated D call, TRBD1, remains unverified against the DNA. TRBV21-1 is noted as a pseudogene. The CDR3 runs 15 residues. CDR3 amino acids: CASSKGGQGAYEQYF. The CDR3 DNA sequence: TGTGCCAGCAGCAAAGGAGGACAGGGTGCCTACGAGCAGTACTTC.

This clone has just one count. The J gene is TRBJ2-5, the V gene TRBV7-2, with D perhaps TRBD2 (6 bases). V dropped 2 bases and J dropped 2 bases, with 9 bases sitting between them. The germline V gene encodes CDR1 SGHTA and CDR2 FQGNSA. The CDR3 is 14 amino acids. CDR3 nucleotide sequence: TGTGCCAGCAGCTTATGGGCGGGGCAAGAGACCCAGTACTTC. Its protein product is CASSLWAGQETQYF.